The subject of this entry is one T cell receptor (beta chain). The V gene's germline CDR1 is SQVTM and CDR2 ANQGSEA. The CDR3 totals 12 residues. With 4 bases clipped from V and 3 bases from J, the junction kept 2 bases outside the gene matches. This sample is part of a study of shared clonotypes between healthy human individuals. Turning to the study itself: Donors consisted of a couple of women and three men between 18 and 49.

Produced via immunoSEQ multiplex PCR; TCRdb's table is partial and in-frame only. The sample has roughly 2.2 million clones; about 92% are singletons. The source is a man younger than 35 in good health. Some clones in this sample may be carry-over from other donors' samples. V gene TRBV29-1 combines with J gene TRBJ1-1; 7 bases align to TRBD1. The sample taken for sequencing was naive CD4+ T cells from PBMCs. As for subset: CD45RA+ positively selected. As DNA, the CDR3 is TGCAGCGTTGCAGGGGGGTACACTGAAGCTTTCTTT. This encodes CSVAGGYTEAFF. Using reference TRBV29-1 and TRBJ1-1 for the parts outside the CDR3, the full variable domain is SAVISQKPSRDICQRGTSLTIQCQVDSQVTMMFWYRQQPGQSLTLIATANQGSEATYESGFVIDKFPISRPNLTFSTLTVSNMSPEDSSIYLCSVAGGYTEAFFGQGTRLTVV.